The rows below give T cell receptor beta chains drawn from one sample of a study of blood T cell repertoires in COVID-19. Method: immunoSEQ multiplex PCR; TCRdb's copy keeps in-frame clones and lacks some. This sample has some 210,000 clones, with approximately 81% found just once. The specimen was PBMCs or T cells enriched from blood (not recorded which). Every receptor here comes from a woman aged 45-59 years with acute COVID-19. CDR3s include the opening cysteine and the closing phenylalanine or tryptophan. D genes are given only for firm matches. Only some rows state a clone size, as once, few, many or a class for expanded clones.

-	TRBV27	-	TRBJ1-6	CASSLDTAGRDHSPLHF	TGTGCCAGCAGTTTAGATACGGCAGGGAGGGATCATTCACCCCTCCACTTT
-	TRBV11-2	TRBD1	TRBJ1-1	CASSLAGQGPLAEAFF	TGTGCCAGCAGCTTAGCAGGACAGGGCCCCTTGGCTGAAGCTTTCTTT
-	TRBV7-2	-	TRBJ2-1	CASSLSGSDEQFF	TGTGCCAGCAGCTTATCGGGGAGCGATGAGCAGTTCTTC
-	TRBV5-1	TRBD1	TRBJ2-2	CASSPPGTGGTTGELFF	TGCGCCAGCAGCCCGCCCGGGACAGGGGGCACCACCGGGGAGCTGTTTTTT
-	TRBV18	TRBD1	TRBJ2-2	CASSRDSNTGELFF	TGTGCCAGCTCAAGGGACAGCAACACCGGGGAGCTGTTTTTT
-	TRBV10-3	TRBD2	TRBJ2-1	CASGGGSYNEQFF	TGTGCCAGTGGGGGGGGATCCTACAATGAGCAGTTCTTC
few	TRBV29-1	-	TRBJ2-2	CSVRNTGELFF	TGCAGCGTTCGGAACACCGGGGAGCTGTTTTTT
-	TRBV24-1	-	TRBJ2-2	CATSDPRGVTGELFF	TGTGCCACCAGTGATCCCAGGGGAGTCACCGGGGAGCTGTTTTTT
-	TRBV7-9	-	TRBJ1-2	CASSRTEHYGYTF	TGTGCCAGCAGCCGCACAGAGCACTATGGCTACACCTTC
-	TRBV7-6	TRBD1	TRBJ2-7	CASSLDGTGMGYEQYF	TGTGCCAGCAGCCTCGACGGGACAGGGATGGGCTACGAGCAGTACTTC
-	TRBV20-1	-	TRBJ2-1	CSASRPRQDLAYNEQFF	TGCAGTGCTAGTCGGCCCCGACAGGACCTTGCCTACAATGAGCAGTTCTTC
-	TRBV18	-	TRBJ2-3	CASSVGRKGDTQYF	TGTGCCAGCTCAGTCGGACGGAAGGGGGATACGCAGTATTTT
-	TRBV5-1	-	TRBJ2-5	CASSLTGTPQETQYF	TGCGCCAGCAGCTTGACCGGGACACCCCAAGAGACCCAGTACTTC
-	TRBV7-2	-	TRBJ1-1	CASSLYTGRATEAFF	TGTGCCAGCAGCTTATACACAGGGCGAGCCACTGAAGCTTTCTTT
-	TRBV11-3	-	TRBJ2-3	CASSSPGGTRTDTQYF	TGTGCCAGCAGCTCCCCAGGGGGGACACGTACAGATACGCAGTATTTT
-	TRBV11-3	TRBD1	TRBJ2-3	CASSSRTGGVTDTQYF	TGTGCCAGCAGCTCCAGGACAGGGGGCGTCACAGATACGCAGTATTTT
-	TRBV19	TRBD1	TRBJ1-1	CASSIGGRGIGMNTEAFF	TGTGCCAGTAGTATAGGAGGCAGGGGGATCGGGATGAACACTGAAGCTTTCTTT
-	TRBV4-2	-	TRBJ1-6	CASSQGIGDSPLHF	TGTGCCAGCAGCCAAGGTATCGGAGATTCACCCCTCCACTTT
once	TRBV5-4	-	TRBJ2-2	CASSSVVSGELFF	TGTGCCAGCAGCAGCGTCGTATCCGGGGAGCTGTTTTTT
-	TRBV3-1/TRBV3-2	-	TRBJ2-1	CASRRNNEQFF	TGTGCCAGCAGGCGTAACAATGAGCAGTTCTTC
-	TRBV6-6	TRBD1	TRBJ1-4	CASSWGQSNEKLFF	TGTGCCAGCAGTTGGGGACAGTCCAATGAAAAACTGTTTTTT
many	TRBV4-3	TRBD1	TRBJ1-2	CASSQDSTGDDSYTF	TGCGCCAGCAGCCAAGACTCGACAGGGGATGATAGCTACACCTTC
-	TRBV4-1	-	TRBJ1-4	CASSRGGTGNEKLFF	TGCGCCAGCAGCCGAGGAGGGACGGGTAATGAAAAACTGTTTTTT
once	TRBV10-3	-	TRBJ2-7	CAISESLIGSSYEQYF	TGTGCCATCAGTGAGTCGTTGATAGGGAGCTCCTACGAGCAGTACTTC
-	TRBV18	-	TRBJ1-2	CASSPPVSPNYGYTF	TGTGCCAGCTCACCACCGGTTAGTCCAAACTATGGCTACACCTTC
-	TRBV5-4	TRBD1	TRBJ2-5	CASSSPGQGETQYF	TGTGCCAGCAGCTCTCCGGGACAGGGAGAGACCCAGTACTTC
-	TRBV5-4	TRBD1	TRBJ1-5	CASSLRGRDRFINQPQHF	TGTGCCAGCAGCTTGAGGGGGCGGGACAGGTTCATCAATCAGCCCCAGCATTTT
-	TRBV7-2	-	TRBJ2-2	CASSLRSGPGTGELFF	TGTGCCAGCAGCTTAAGAAGCGGGCCGGGCACCGGGGAGCTGTTTTTT
-	TRBV28	TRBD1	TRBJ1-2	CASRDRAYGYTF	TGTGCCTCCCGGGACAGGGCCTATGGCTACACCTTC
-	TRBV9	-	TRBJ2-2	CASSVRGDNTGELFF	TGTGCCAGCAGCGTCAGGGGAGATAACACCGGGGAGCTGTTTTTT
-	TRBV18	-	TRBJ1-1	CASSPGQGGTEAFF	TGTGCCAGCTCACCAGGGCAGGGAGGCACTGAAGCTTTCTTT
-	TRBV29-1	-	TRBJ2-1	CSVEVNSNEQFF	TGCAGCGTTGAAGTTAACTCGAATGAGCAGTTCTTC
-	TRBV11-3	-	TRBJ2-3	CASSLGQVPTDTQYF	TGTGCCAGCAGCTTAGGGCAGGTCCCCACAGATACGCAGTATTTT
-	TRBV11-2	TRBD1	TRBJ2-7	CASSSGTGVEQYF	TGTGCCAGCAGCTCCGGGACAGGGGTCGAGCAGTACTTC
few	TRBV4-3	TRBD1	TRBJ2-7	CASSQPGTGGEQYF	TGCGCCAGCAGCCAGCCCGGGACAGGGGGGGAGCAGTACTTC
-	TRBV18	-	TRBJ2-7	CASSRQYEQYF	TGTGCCAGCTCACGTCAATACGAGCAGTACTTC
-	TRBV29-1	-	TRBJ2-7	CSVEDNLSYEQYF	TGCAGCGTTGAGGACAACTTATCCTACGAGCAGTACTTC
-	TRBV5-4	-	TRBJ2-1	CASSLPTLNRRSSYNEQFF	TGTGCCAGCAGCTTGCCCACCCTTAACCGACGGAGCTCCTACAATGAGCAGTTCTTC
-	TRBV3-1/TRBV3-2	TRBD1	TRBJ1-1	CASSQATGGLAFF	TGTGCCAGCAGCCAAGCAACAGGGGGCTTGGCTTTCTTT
-	TRBV19	TRBD1	TRBJ2-7	CASSIEVGQAYEQYF	TGTGCCAGTAGTATAGAAGTGGGACAGGCCTACGAGCAGTACTTC
-	TRBV6-2/TRBV6-3	-	TRBJ1-1	CASSPTLRGGTEAFF	TGTGCCAGCAGTCCAACCCTTCGGGGGGGGACTGAAGCTTTCTTT